These T cell receptor beta chains were read from a single sample in a study of beta chain features in type 1 diabetes. Assay used: immunoSEQ multiplex PCR; TCRdb lists only in-frame clones, some missing. The sample has 220,000 or so clones, under 70% seen once; the top ten hold almost 0.055%. Sequencing was carried out using naive CD4+ T cells from blood. The receptors were gathered from a man younger than 45 in good health. Each CDR3 is given with its conserved first and last residue. The size field is filled for only some rows; it gives once, few, many or a size class.

abundance: -
j_gene: TRBJ2-7
v_gene: TRBV21-1
CDR3aa: CASSKEAQEIYEQYF

abundance: -
j_gene: TRBJ2-3
v_gene: TRBV4-1
CDR3aa: CAILLTDTQYF

abundance: few
j_gene: TRBJ2-1
v_gene: TRBV29-1
CDR3aa: CSVDGSQRVYNEQFF

abundance: -
j_gene: TRBJ2-2
v_gene: TRBV5-4
CDR3aa: CASSPTSGETGELFF

abundance: few
j_gene: TRBJ2-7
v_gene: TRBV27
CDR3aa: CASSRRTSGYEQYF

abundance: few
j_gene: TRBJ2-3
v_gene: TRBV9
CDR3aa: CASSPRGLSTDTQYF

abundance: -
j_gene: TRBJ1-1
v_gene: TRBV30
CDR3aa: CAWDRFRRNTEAFF

abundance: -
j_gene: TRBJ1-1
v_gene: TRBV25-1
CDR3aa: CASMTSRGVRTEAFF

abundance: -
j_gene: TRBJ2-1
v_gene: TRBV29-1
CDR3aa: CSVEVGQAGGYNEQFF

abundance: -
j_gene: TRBJ2-7
v_gene: TRBV6-5
CDR3aa: CASSGTSGRSYF

abundance: -
j_gene: TRBJ2-2
v_gene: TRBV29-1
CDR3aa: CSALRTAPGELFF

abundance: -
j_gene: TRBJ2-5
v_gene: TRBV2
CDR3aa: CASKSSKETQYF

abundance: -
j_gene: TRBJ2-5
v_gene: TRBV7-8
CDR3aa: CASSTGTGGRETQYF

abundance: -
j_gene: TRBJ2-1
v_gene: TRBV30
CDR3aa: CARGWGNQYNEQFF

abundance: few
j_gene: TRBJ2-1
v_gene: TRBV19
CDR3aa: CASSRTSGQYNEQFF

abundance: -
j_gene: TRBJ2-3
v_gene: TRBV30
CDR3aa: CAWGDSSADTQYF

abundance: -
j_gene: TRBJ2-1
v_gene: TRBV23-1
CDR3aa: CASSQRDIGPGEQFF

abundance: -
j_gene: TRBJ2-1
v_gene: TRBV29-1
CDR3aa: CSVVEGYNEQFF

abundance: -
j_gene: TRBJ1-2
v_gene: TRBV30
CDR3aa: CAWSEDRGYGYTF

abundance: -
j_gene: TRBJ2-3
v_gene: TRBV15
CDR3aa: CATSRDKVTDTQYF

abundance: -
j_gene: TRBJ2-7
v_gene: TRBV9
CDR3aa: CASSPAGDRAYEQYF

abundance: -
j_gene: TRBJ2-7
v_gene: TRBV28
CDR3aa: CASSLALPGSYEQYF

abundance: -
j_gene: TRBJ2-5
v_gene: TRBV13
CDR3aa: CASSKGLAGGQETQYF

abundance: -
j_gene: TRBJ2-7
v_gene: TRBV29-1
CDR3aa: CSATRGTGGESEYF

abundance: few
j_gene: TRBJ2-3
v_gene: TRBV30
CDR3aa: CAWSVGHRTQYF

abundance: few
j_gene: TRBJ2-3
v_gene: TRBV7-2
CDR3aa: CASSLAAGGPFADTQYF

abundance: -
j_gene: TRBJ2-5
v_gene: TRBV29-1
CDR3aa: CSADGPTPWAQYF

abundance: -
j_gene: TRBJ1-2
v_gene: TRBV7-2
CDR3aa: CASSLAPRQGDYGYTF

abundance: -
j_gene: TRBJ2-1
v_gene: TRBV29-1
CDR3aa: CSVGLADGGYEQFF

abundance: -
j_gene: TRBJ1-5
v_gene: TRBV30
CDR3aa: CAWSQAGWQPQHF

abundance: -
j_gene: TRBJ2-5
v_gene: TRBV30
CDR3aa: CAWSASPGTGETQYF

abundance: -
j_gene: TRBJ2-1
v_gene: TRBV5-1
CDR3aa: CASSSRAGYNEQFF

abundance: -
j_gene: TRBJ2-7
v_gene: TRBV30
CDR3aa: CAWSVKAITYEQYF